This T cell receptor beta chain was profiled in a study of cytomegalovirus exposure and HLA in healthy donors (TCRdb year 2017). Regarding the research as a whole: According to an earlier analysis of 587 of the donors, about 190 million T cells yielded 117 million unique TCR beta sequences and less than 300 Gb of sequence data. On average, over 200,000 unique TCR beta nucleotide sequences were sequenced per donor among 398 genotyped donors of the cohort, with around 19% of those sequences being non-productive. To predict cytomegalovirus infection status, the study combined high-throughput TCR immunosequencing, statistical association of individual TCRs with disease status, and machine learning. Every repertoire in the discovery cohort had been generated on one and the same sequencing platform. To study patterns of TCR occurrence, a later analysis re-analyzed previously published TCR beta repertoires from 500 to 850 donors and added high-resolution HLA genotyping. Among the roughly 400 genotyped donors, around 81% belonged to the genetic ancestry cluster associated with self-reported Caucasian donors. Rather than using new phenotypic data, the later analysis identified candidate immune exposures from TCR beta sequences and from how often those sequences occurred across donors. Approximately 300 gigabases of sequencing data and 91 million or so unique TCR sequences made up an early release that covered 500 to 650 HLA-typed donors. The study aimed to test whether cataloging public T cell receptors could reveal signatures of past pathogen exposure. Donor age, sex, ethnicity and CMV serostatus were collected together with the repertoire data. The study used immunosequencing to profile the T cell repertoires of approximately 630 subjects and linked those repertoires to cytomegalovirus serostatus. An earlier analysis of some 600 of the donors applied high-throughput TCR beta sequencing to assess whether each TCR beta V gene segment acted as functional or pseudogenic. A later genetic analysis took genome-wide SNP genotypes for about 65% of the 666 donors and used that subset as a discovery cohort. HLA typing included class I and class II loci at four-digit resolution. Several DR-DQ haplotypes were handled as single units for association and clustering because linkage in the cohort was strong. The number of typed donors differed by locus: about 620-640 for A, B, C, DRB1 and DQB1; approximately 520 for DQA1; about 600 for DPA1; and about 450 for DPB1. Besides the first cohort of 666 subjects, a separate validation cohort made up of around 120 different subjects was used.

In total, 600 or so healthy bone marrow donors made up the cohort. At the time of sampling, all cohort members were nominally healthy, though unrecorded immune exposures were likely present. The donor tested CMV seropositive and was one of the 289 seropositive cohort members. A peripheral blood sample was collected from each donor, and TCR beta sequencing was performed on peripheral blood mononuclear cells. The Qiagen DNeasy Blood Extraction Kit was used to extract genomic DNA from the blood cell samples. Of note for this clone: Its recognized antigen is unknown. No much larger clonotype is one base removed from it; base qualities were not supplied.

Here is what the overall study found, with its caveats: A further reported finding was that TCR beta sequences accurately predicted the HLA-A and HLA-B alleles for most subjects in the first cohort. In a later analysis, the rate of TCR association differed among HLA loci, with DRB1 alleles having the most associated TCRs and HLA-C alleles having the fewest. The study gave a list of some 150 TCR beta chains associated with cytomegalovirus. A few of the identified cytomegalovirus-associated TCR beta chains were confirmed in vitro to be specific for cytomegalovirus antigens. The sequencing pipeline was judged likely to have produced a cluster of highly shared sequence variants as a technical artifact. Because HLA typing was unavailable for some donors at each locus, only the typed subset was used in association tests. In both the original and validation cohorts, the classifier was reported to diagnose cytomegalovirus status with high specificity and sensitivity. A later analysis found that most CMV-associated TCR beta chains appeared HLA-restricted, with HLA associations seemingly driven largely by CMV exposure. A later genetic analysis reported fewer N-insertions in productive TCRs among donors in an Asian-associated ancestry cluster than the roughly 670-donor mean. The authors suggested that the approach could potentially be generalized to other disease states and immunological phenotypes. Because counts were too low, seventeen rarely observed V segments, including chromosome 9 orphons, were left out of the earlier analysis of 587 of the donors. Some IMGT-functional V segments, including TRBV6-2 and TRBV6-3, could not be told apart with the 87-base-pair reads, so those segments were excluded. V-gene and J-gene trimming of TCR beta chains was associated with a missense DCLRE1C variant in a later genetic analysis, and the association was replicated in an independent cohort. In a later analysis, HLA-associated TCR beta chains showed more clonal expansion and lower generation probabilities than non-associated chains that were equally common. Linkage disequilibrium might explain the correlated functional status among segregating V segments, but an unknown experimental factor could not be ruled out. In an earlier analysis of a few hundred of the donors, most TCR beta V segments were observed in productive rearrangements about 87% or about 30% of the time, broadly matching IMGT annotations. At a false discovery rate of 0.05, a later analysis linked 16,000 or so TCR beta sequences to specific HLA alleles. In this cohort, only TCR beta chains were sequenced, and detectable features were limited by the absence of alpha or paired-chain data. The only immune exposure information available for the cohort was CMV serostatus. When HLA alleles, especially DR and DQ, strongly co-occurred, attributing TCR associations to individual alleles was difficult. Most TCR sequences were seen in very few donors, while some public TCRs were found in many individuals. Presence/absence analyses assumed roughly uniform sequencing depth across donors, an assumption that may not hold. Several of the top co-occurrence clusters appeared to be linked to parvovirus B19, influenza, CMV and Epstein-Barr virus, according to a later analysis.

Clipping removes 5 bases from V and 2 bases from J, with 17 as the unmatched junction base count. The CDR3 runs 20 amino acids, cysteine and phenylalanine included. CDR3 DNA only is kept here, 60 bases in frame from base 1. The CDR1 and CDR2 encoded by the germline V gene are SNHLY and FYNNEI. The library was generated by the immunoSEQ multiplex PCR assay. For the multiplex PCR, a mixture combining 60 forward primers for TCR Vbeta segments and 13 reverse primers for TCR Jbeta segments was used. The CDR3 region of rearranged TCR beta genes was amplified from genomic DNA by a multiplex PCR assay. The amplified TCR beta libraries were sequenced on the Illumina HiSeq System as 87-base-pair reads. Per the authors' processing: A later analysis tallied 75 million to 95 million unique TCR beta chains across the approximately 670 repertoires, and roughly 11 million of those chains were shared by two or more donors. Raw reads were error-corrected and collapsed into unique sequences by a nearest-neighbor algorithm in which closely related sequences were merged to remove PCR and sequencing errors. V, D and J gene segments were assigned by aligning CDR3 sequences to IMGT reference sequences. For a sequence to be retained, at least a six-nucleotide match to both a V gene segment and a J gene segment was required. Rearrangements were called productive when the CDR3 lacked stop codons and stayed in frame with V and J; all others were non-productive. CDR3 was defined by IMGT convention, running from the second conserved V-encoded cysteine to the conserved J-encoded phenylalanine. The earlier analysis of more than 450 of the donors excluded sequences that lacked an unambiguous match to a single V gene segment. In an earlier analysis of several hundred of the donors, V segments were called functional above 56.7% productive rearrangements and were called segregating when the between-donor standard deviation exceeded 5%. A statistical classification framework was built for diagnosing cytomegalovirus status from the catalog of TCR beta chain sequences. A later analysis assigned V and J genes by comparing TCR nucleotide sequences with IMGT/GENE-DB human TR gene sequences. Using the TCRdist pipeline, a later analysis assigned CDR3 sequences along with most-parsimonious VDJ recombination scenarios. In a later analysis, each TCR beta chain was defined by its CDR3 amino acid sequence together with its V-gene family, and reads without a unique V-gene family were excluded. As a way to deal with suspected cross-contamination and a sequencing artifact, a later analysis dropped 450 to 600 nucleotide sequences that were highly shared and had low generation probability. In a later analysis, a clonal expansion index was calculated for each public chain from normalized within-repertoire ranks of inferred template counts. A later analysis computed generation probabilities with a VDJ recombination model fitted to out-of-frame rearrangements, and checked the results against IGoR. A later analysis scored TCR-TCR, TCR-HLA and TCR-CMV co-occurrence with hypergeometric tests, applying a repertoire-size bias correction to TCR pairs. To estimate false discovery rates, a later analysis permuted the HLA or CMV assignments 20 times. In a later analysis, co-occurring TCRs were grouped using DBSCAN, with TCRdist sequence similarity added in when clustering inside HLA-allele-positive subsets. Repertoires with fewer than 30,000 or more than 120,000 public chains were left out of co-occurrence clustering, as were five repertoires with anomalous nucleotide sharing. Drawn from immuneACCESS, this table holds only the in-frame rearrangements with V and J called that TCRdb kept. Clones are partly lost; checked studies trace under half to an unresolved V gene and leave the rest unexplained. The V and J calls and clone size are taken from that table; D and trimming were inferred from the DNA. Recorded for this sample are approximately 160,000 clones; roughly 80% of them occurred a single time. The ten most abundant clones make up roughly 9.3% of the sample.

The material sequenced was PBMCs. This clonotype was sampled from a young man in good health and CMV-seropositive. This chain joins TRBV2 to TRBJ2-6, with 8 junctional bases fitting TRBD1. The nucleotide sequence is TGTGCCAGCAGTTTTAGAAGGGGTCAGGGGGCTAACACTGGGGCCAACGTCCTGACTTTC. Translated, this is CASSFRRGQGANTGANVLTF. Where the CDR3 stops, the reference TRBV2 and TRBJ2-6 genes take over; the full variable domain is EPEVTQTPSHQVTQMGQEVILRCVPISNHLYFYWYRQILGQKVEFLVSFYNNEISEKSEIFDDQFSVERPDGSNFTLKIRSTKLEDSAMYFCASSFRRGQGANTGANVLTFGAGSRLTVL.